This entry is about one T cell receptor (beta chain). The entry originates in a study of control samples from healthy donors and cancer patients. The CDR3 is made up of 12 amino acids. V was clipped by 3 bases and J by 7 bases, with 7 bases between them. Germline V lookup: CDR1 LNHDA, CDR2 SQIVND (reference sequence). Clones were read by immunoSEQ multiplex PCR, and TCRdb kept only the in-frame ones, dropping some. The profile covers around 81,000 clones, with over 85% appearing a single time and approximately 1.5% taken by the ten largest. The sequenced sample was blood. The TCR was taken from a woman in her twenties or thirties in good health. The chain couples TRBV19 to TRBJ1-5, with D possibly TRBD1 on 5 matching bases. CDR3 coding DNA: TGTGCCAGTAGTATTAGGGGACAGCCCCAGCATTTT. Translated, it gives CASSIRGQPQHF. Drawing the rest from reference TRBV19 and TRBJ1-5, the complete variable domain is DGGITQSPKYLFRKEGQNVTLSCEQNLNHDAMYWYRQDPGQGLRLIYYSQIVNDFQKGDIAEGYSVSREKKESFPLTVTSAQKNPTAFYLCASSIRGQPQHFGDGTRLSIL.